This TCR beta chain was observed in a study of blood T cells in healthy people across ages. General study findings and limits: Diversity of TCR beta per million T cells declined in a roughly linear way with age.

This clonotype was observed a handful of times. Its antigen is currently unknown. The second PCR ran roughly 6 to 11 cycles with a sample-barcoded 5' primer and J-beta primers. A minimum of 2.5 million CDR3-containing paired-end reads was obtained for each sample. MiXCR, run by TCRdb on the 5' RACE reads, gives a single entry per CDR3 protein. The sample yields about 1 million distinct CDR3 sequences, less than 50% seen once. V gave up 1 base and J gave up 10 bases, with 14 bases separating them. The CDR3 loop spans 13 amino acids. Germline CDR1 and CDR2: SQVTM and ANQGSEA. The individuals who served as donors were healthy Caucasians living in Russia, aged about 6 to 90. The authors drew around 9.4 milliliters of peripheral blood from each donor.

Sequencing input: blood. V is TRBV29-1 and J is TRBJ2-1, with D possibly TRBD1 on 5 matching bases. The sequence derives from an older woman in good health. Here the CDR3 reads CSVEGTPFREQFF. CDR3 bases: TGCAGCGTTGAAGGGACACCCTTTAGAGAGCAGTTCTTC.